These T cell receptor beta chains were read from a single sample in a study of T-cell reconstitution after alpha-beta-depleted transplantation in children. TCRdb re-analysed the PCR reads in MiXCR, keeping a single row per CDR3 protein. In the table there are approximately 340,000 distinct CDR3 sequences, about a tenth of which are singletons. The sequencing used PBMCs from the stem cell graft donor, collected from the stem cell graft. Receptor source: a human donor who donated a stem cell graft to a child with acute lymphoblastic leukemia. Each CDR3 is given with its conserved first and last residue. A D gene is named only where the DNA matches it firmly. Expanded clones are given a class, and other clones once, few, many or no size at all.

>TRBV7-2|TRBJ2-5|.|.
TGTGCCAGCAGCTTAGAAGCCAGGGCGGAGACCCAGTACTTC
CASSLEARAETQYF
>TRBV20-1|TRBJ2-5|few|.
TGCAGTGCTAGGACCGGGGGCCCCCAAGAGACCCAGTACTTC
CSARTGGPQETQYF
>TRBV5-1|TRBJ2-2|few|.
TGCGCCAGCAGCTGGGGAGTTGGCACCGGGGAGCTGTTTTTT
CASSWGVGTGELFF
>TRBV7-8|TRBJ2-1|.|.
TGTGCCAGCAGCTTAGTTGATAGGGGTGAGCAGTTCTTC
CASSLVDRGEQFF
>TRBV12-3/TRBV12-4|TRBJ2-5|many|.
TGTGCCAGCAGCCGAGGGCAAGAGACCCAGTACTTC
CASSRGQETQYF
>TRBV10-3|TRBJ1-2|few|.
TGTGCCATCAGTGAGGACGGTTCTAACTATGGCTACACCTTC
CAISEDGSNYGYTF
>TRBV20-1|TRBJ2-6|few|.
TGCAGTGTGGCTGGGGCCAACGTCCTGACTTTC
CSVAGANVLTF
>TRBV5-1|TRBJ1-1|few|.
TGCGCCAGCAGCTTGGCCGGTGCAGGGCGAGATGAAGCTTTCTTT
CASSLAGAGRDEAFF
>TRBV27|TRBJ1-1|.|.
TGTGCCAGCAGTTTAGTTGGGGAGTTCACTGAAGCTTTCTTT
CASSLVGEFTEAFF
>TRBV28|TRBJ1-2|few|.
TGTGCCAGCAGCCCCCCGACAAATGCGTGGTATGGCTACACCTTC
CASSPPTNAWYGYTF
>TRBV10-3|TRBJ2-7|.|TRBD2
TGTGCCATCAAATCAGCGGGAGTTTCCTCCTACGAGCAGTACTTC
CAIKSAGVSSYEQYF
>TRBV29-1|TRBJ2-3|.|.
TGCAGCGTTGAGAACAGGGTGGATACGCAGTATTTT
CSVENRVDTQYF
>TRBV6-2/TRBV6-3|TRBJ2-1|few|TRBD1
TGTGCCACCGGACCGGGACAGGTATACAATGAGCAGTTCTTC
CATGPGQVYNEQFF
>TRBV12-3/TRBV12-4|TRBJ1-1|.|.
TGTGCCAGCAGTTTAGGGGACGAGAACAGCCCCGGGACTGAAGCTTTCTTT
CASSLGDENSPGTEAFF
>TRBV12-3/TRBV12-4|TRBJ2-5|.|.
TGTGCCAGCTCCGAGATTGGCGGGACCCAGTACTTC
CASSEIGGTQYF
>TRBV7-9|TRBJ2-1|.|TRBD1
TGTGCCAGCAGCTCTCTAGGACAGGGAGCCTACAATGAGCAGTTCTTC
CASSSLGQGAYNEQFF
>TRBV6-5|TRBJ2-3|.|.
TGTGCCAGCAGTTACAAGGGCGGGGTTGGGACAGATACGCAGTATTTT
CASSYKGGVGTDTQYF
>TRBV20-1|TRBJ2-1|few|TRBD1
TGCAGTGCTAGAGATTTACAGGGGGTATACAATGAGCAGTTCTTC
CSARDLQGVYNEQFF
>TRBV29-1|TRBJ2-3|many|TRBD2
TGCAGCGTTTCTAGCGGGAGCACAGATACGCAGTATTTT
CSVSSGSTDTQYF
>TRBV7-2|TRBJ2-3|.|TRBD1
TGTGCCAGCAGCAGGGACAGTAGCACAGATACGCAGTATTTT
CASSRDSSTDTQYF
>TRBV29-1|TRBJ2-5|.|TRBD2
TGCAGCGTTGAAGGTTCCGCTAGCGGGAGGATTCGGCAAGAGACCCAGTACTTC
CSVEGSASGRIRQETQYF
>TRBV20-1|TRBJ2-3|.|.
TGCAGTGTTCGGGGGGCGGGGAGAGAGACAGATACGCAGTATTTT
CSVRGAGRETDTQYF
>TRBV7-8|TRBJ2-1|few|TRBD1
TGTGCCAGCAGCGAGGGGGCATGGGTTGGCGATGAGCAGTTCTTC
CASSEGAWVGDEQFF
>TRBV20-1|TRBJ2-5|.|TRBD2
TGCAGTGCTAGAGATAGCCGGGGGGTGGAAGAGACCCAGTACTTC
CSARDSRGVEETQYF
>TRBV7-8|TRBJ1-4|few|.
TGTGCCAGCAGCTCCTCCGGACCGAGAAAAAAACTGTTTTTT
CASSSSGPRKKLFF
>TRBV20-1|TRBJ2-4|.|TRBD2
TGCAGTGCTAGAGTCGGGACTAGCGTTGCCAAAAACATTCAGTACTTC
CSARVGTSVAKNIQYF
>TRBV12-3/TRBV12-4|TRBJ1-1|.|TRBD1
TGTGCCAGCAGTTTGAGGATATTGGGCAGGGGGCACACTGAAGCTTTCTTT
CASSLRILGRGHTEAFF
>TRBV12-3/TRBV12-4|TRBJ2-7|many|TRBD2
TGTGCCAGCAGTTTTGGGGAGGAGCGGGGAGCGGGCGAGCAGTACTTC
CASSFGEERGAGEQYF
>TRBV5-1|TRBJ2-1|many|.
TGCGCCAGCAGATTTCGAGTGGGCAATGAGCAGTTCTTC
CASRFRVGNEQFF
>TRBV10-3|TRBJ2-3|few|TRBD2
TGTGCCATCAGTGATAGGACTAGCGGGAAGTTAGATACGCAGTATTTT
CAISDRTSGKLDTQYF
>TRBV7-9|TRBJ1-2|.|.
TGTGCCAGCCTTCGGGCAGGGGACTATGGCTACACCTTC
CASLRAGDYGYTF
>TRBV12-3/TRBV12-4|TRBJ2-4|.|TRBD2
TGTGCCAGCATGGGCGGGGGGGGCAAAAACATTCAGTACTTC
CASMGGGGKNIQYF
>TRBV7-6|TRBJ2-3|.|TRBD2
TGTGCCAGCAGCGAAACCCGGACTAGCGGGAGCACAGATACGCAGTATTTT
CASSETRTSGSTDTQYF
>TRBV12-3/TRBV12-4|TRBJ1-4|few|TRBD1
TGTGCCAGCAGTAGGGACAGGGTTCTGGTGGAAAAACTGTTTTTT
CASSRDRVLVEKLFF
>TRBV12-3/TRBV12-4|TRBJ2-7|few|TRBD2
TGTGCCAGCAGCCCGGGACTAGCGGGATTCTTACACGAGCAGTACTTC
CASSPGLAGFLHEQYF
>TRBV6-1|TRBJ2-1|few|.
TGTGCCAGCAGTAGGGCCCCTGGCGGGAACTACAATGAGCAGTTCTTC
CASSRAPGGNYNEQFF
>TRBV12-3/TRBV12-4|TRBJ1-2|.|TRBD1
TGTGCCAGCAGTCCATGGGACAGAACCTCTAACTATGGCTACACCTTC
CASSPWDRTSNYGYTF
>TRBV6-5|TRBJ1-6|.|.
TGTGCCAGCAGTTACTCGATGGCAGTTAATTCACCCCTCCACTTT
CASSYSMAVNSPLHF
>TRBV13|TRBJ2-7|.|TRBD2
TGTGCCAGCAGCCAGTTGGGGGGAGGGTCCTACGAGCAGTACTTC
CASSQLGGGSYEQYF
>TRBV2|TRBJ1-3|many|.
TGTGCCAGCAAAAGGGAAAACACCATATATTTT
CASKRENTIYF
>TRBV12-3/TRBV12-4|TRBJ1-1|few|.
TGTGCCAGCAGTCCCGGACTGGGAACTCCCCGAAACACTGAAGCTTTCTTT
CASSPGLGTPRNTEAFF
>TRBV20-1|TRBJ2-3|many|TRBD2
TGCAGTGCTAGAGATTTGCGGGAGAGAACAGATACGCAGTATTTT
CSARDLRERTDTQYF
>TRBV10-3|TRBJ1-2|few|TRBD1
TGTGCCATCAGTGAGGCGACAGGGGGAACTTTGTATGGCTACACCTTC
CAISEATGGTLYGYTF
>TRBV7-2|TRBJ2-7|.|TRBD2
TGTGCCAGCAGCTCGGGACTAGGGTTCAAGCAGTACTTC
CASSSGLGFKQYF
>TRBV7-6|TRBJ2-3|.|TRBD2
TGTGCCAGCAGCTCAGATCTAGCGGGAGGGCCGGTAGATACGCAGTATTTT
CASSSDLAGGPVDTQYF
>TRBV6-6|TRBJ1-6|few|.
TGTGCCAGCAGTTATGGGATCCCCGGGGAGGGAGATTCACCCCTCCACTTT
CASSYGIPGEGDSPLHF
>TRBV6-5|TRBJ1-6|few|.
TGTGCCAGCAGTTACTCCGGAAGGGTACATAATTCACCCCTCCACTTT
CASSYSGRVHNSPLHF
>TRBV2|TRBJ2-2|few|.
TGTGCCAGCAGGCGGGTCGGGGAGCTGTTTTTT
CASRRVGELFF
>TRBV11-2|TRBJ2-1|.|.
TGTGCCAGCAGCCGCCCAACGAAAGACGGAGGGAATACTAAGCACTACAATGAGCAGTTCTTC
CASSRPTKDGGNTKHYNEQFF
>TRBV30|TRBJ2-3|.|TRBD2
TGTGCCTGGAGTTCCCTAGCGGTTAGCACAGATACGCAGTATTTT
CAWSSLAVSTDTQYF
>TRBV9|TRBJ2-3|few|TRBD2
TGTGCCAGCAGGGCCAGCGGGAGGGACCGAAGTCCGCAGTATTTT
CASRASGRDRSPQYF
>TRBV30|TRBJ2-7|.|.
TGTGCCTGGAGTGGCGTCAGAACATACGAGCAGTACTTC
CAWSGVRTYEQYF